One and the same sample provided the 14 T cell receptor beta chains below, sequenced in a study of T cell responses to AZD1222 COVID-19 vaccine. TCRdb keeps only in-frame clones here, not all; method: immunoSEQ multiplex PCR. The table has around 180,000 clones, around 89% seen once; the top ten hold roughly 6%. Source: peripheral blood, taken on day 0 of AZD1222 vaccination. The receptors come from an adult in good health.

V gene TRBV27 combines with J gene TRBJ1-1; the D is unclear. In germline, CDR1 is MNHEY, CDR2 SMNVEV (reference sequence). V was clipped by 3 bases and J by 4 bases, with 9 bases between them. The CDR3 has 13 residues. The CDR3 nucleotides read TGTGCCAGCAGTTTCGTAGAGACCACTGAAGCTTTCTTT. Protein product: CASSFVETTEAFF.

V gene TRBV11-2 combines with J gene TRBJ2-6; 7 nucleotides line up with TRBD2. V was clipped by 4 bases and J by 4 bases; unmatched bases: 1. There are 14 residues in the CDR3. Germline CDR1 and CDR2: SGHAT and FQNNGV. This chain's CDR3 is CASSSGGGANVLTF. The CDR3 DNA follows: TGTGCCAGCAGCTCGGGGGGAGGGGCCAACGTCCTGACTTTC.

This chain links TRBV15 with TRBJ1-3; 7 positions agree with TRBD1. The V segment lost 1 base and the J segment 1 base; nucleotides outside the gene matches: 4. This CDR3 contains 16 residues. Germline V gene lookup returns CDR1 LNHNV and CDR2 YYDKDF (reference sequence). The CDR3 nucleotides read TGTGCCACCAGCAGAGGGGGGACAGAGTCTGGAAACACCATATATTTT. Its protein is CATSRGGTESGNTIYF.

The chain has TRBV9 and TRBJ2-7; a possible D gene is TRBD2 (6 bases). Between the trimmed V and J ends, which lost 3 bases and 0 bases, there was a span of 16 bases. Germline V gene lookup returns CDR1 SGDLS and CDR2 YYNGEE. The CDR3 length is 16 residues. CDR3 loop: CASSAGGGPGSYEQYF. CDR3 DNA sequence: TGTGCCAGCAGCGCTGGAGGAGGGCCGGGCTCCTACGAGCAGTACTTC.

The chain combines TRBV9 with TRBJ2-1; no definite D call. Trimming removed 4 bases at V and 0 bases at J, with 11 bases between. The V gene's germline CDR1 is SGDLS and CDR2 YYNGEE. The CDR3 is made up of 15 amino acids. The CDR3 loop is CASSSFLSSYNEQFF. The CDR3 bases are TGTGCCAGCAGCTCTTTTTTGAGCTCCTACAATGAGCAGTTCTTC.

This chain connects TRBV5-8 to TRBJ2-7; D is ambiguous. Trimming took off 0 bases at V and 3 bases at J, with 13 bases between the two ends. The germline CDR1 and CDR2 sequences are SGHTS and YDEGEE. This CDR3 is built from 15 residues. The CDR3 loop is CASSLEQLPIYEQYF. In nucleotides, the CDR3 is TGTGCCAGCAGCTTGGAACAGCTCCCTATCTACGAGCAGTACTTC.

V and J are TRBV2 and TRBJ2-5; the match to TRBD2 covers 14 bases. Germline CDR1 is SNHLY and CDR2 is FYNNEI. The CDR3 consists of 15 residues. V lost 7 bases, J lost 6 bases, and 7 bases stayed unmatched. The CDR3 loop reads CASTSGTSGGQTQYF. DNA of the CDR3: TGTGCCAGCACCTCAGGGACTAGCGGGGGTCAGACCCAGTACTTC.

V is TRBV9 and J is TRBJ1-2; TRBD1 matches 8 bases. This CDR3 is built from 13 residues. Germline CDR1 and CDR2: SGDLS and YYNGEE. Trimming cost V 5 bases and J 2 bases; bases outside gene matches: 2. The CDR3 DNA sequence: TGTGCCAGCAGTCAGGGGGCGAACTATGGCTACACCTTC. This sequence encodes CASSQGANYGYTF.

V gene TRBV5-1 combines with J gene TRBJ1-2; 9 nucleotides line up with TRBD1. J gave up 5 bases and V 0 bases, and 5 bases lay outside the gene matches. Germline CDR1 SGHRS, CDR2 YFSETQ. This CDR3 comprises 15 residues. The CDR3 DNA follows: TGCGCCAGCAGCTTGGTAACAGGGGGCGATTATGGCTACACCTTC. Its protein is CASSLVTGGDYGYTF.

This chain links TRBV6-2 or TRBV6-3 with TRBJ2-5; 9 nucleotides align to TRBD1. This CDR3 has 15 amino acids. Germline V gene data show CDR1 as MNHEY and CDR2 as SVGEGT. With 3 bases clipped from V and 5 bases from J, the junction kept 7 bases outside the gene matches. In DNA form, the CDR3 reads TGTGCCAGCAGTTATCCCCGGACAGGGGTGGAGACCCAGTACTTC. It translates to CASSYPRTGVETQYF.

This clone was observed a few times. The chain employs TRBV19 and TRBJ1-2; D gene unclear. Trimming removed 5 bases at V and 0 bases at J, with 10 bases between. The V gene's germline CDR1 is LNHDA and CDR2 SQIVND (reference sequence). The CDR3 loop spans 14 amino acids. CDR3 DNA: TGTGCCAGTAGTTCGGGTAGCACTAACTATGGCTACACCTTC. Translation: CASSSGSTNYGYTF. Combining the CDR3 with reference TRBV19 and TRBJ1-2 gives the whole variable domain DGGITQSPKYLFRKEGQNVTLSCEQNLNHDAMYWYRQDPGQGLRLIYYSQIVNDFQKGDIAEGYSVSREKKESFPLTVTSAQKNPTAFYLCASSSGSTNYGYTFGSGTRLTVV.

This rearrangement joins TRBV10-3 to TRBJ1-4, with D perhaps matching TRBD1 (6 bases). This CDR3 comprises 15 residues. V was pared by 5 bases and J by 4 bases, with 14 bases between. From germline, CDR1 is ENHRY and CDR2 SYGVKD. CDR3: CAISNNRDNNEKLFF. The CDR3 DNA follows: TGTGCCATCAGTAATAACCGGGACAATAATGAAAAACTGTTTTTT.

This chain links TRBV6-5 with TRBJ2-1; 9 nucleotides align to TRBD2. The CDR3 spans 15 residues. The germline gives CDR1 MNHEY, CDR2 SVGAGI. V lost 6 bases and J lost 9; bases outside the gene matches: 12. As DNA, the CDR3 is TGTGCCAGCAGAGGAGCTAGCGGGACTATCAGTGAGCAGTTCTTC. Translating it yields CASRGASGTISEQFF.

The gene calls are TRBV5-6 and TRBJ1-3; D is unresolved. CDR3 size: 17 residues. From germline, CDR1 is SGHDT and CDR2 YYEEEE. Trimming took off 4 bases at V and 0 bases at J, with 17 bases between the two ends. The CDR3 protein is CASSRFLSSVSGNTIYF. For the CDR3, the DNA is TGTGCCAGCAGCCGCTTCTTATCATCAGTCTCTGGAAACACCATATATTTT.